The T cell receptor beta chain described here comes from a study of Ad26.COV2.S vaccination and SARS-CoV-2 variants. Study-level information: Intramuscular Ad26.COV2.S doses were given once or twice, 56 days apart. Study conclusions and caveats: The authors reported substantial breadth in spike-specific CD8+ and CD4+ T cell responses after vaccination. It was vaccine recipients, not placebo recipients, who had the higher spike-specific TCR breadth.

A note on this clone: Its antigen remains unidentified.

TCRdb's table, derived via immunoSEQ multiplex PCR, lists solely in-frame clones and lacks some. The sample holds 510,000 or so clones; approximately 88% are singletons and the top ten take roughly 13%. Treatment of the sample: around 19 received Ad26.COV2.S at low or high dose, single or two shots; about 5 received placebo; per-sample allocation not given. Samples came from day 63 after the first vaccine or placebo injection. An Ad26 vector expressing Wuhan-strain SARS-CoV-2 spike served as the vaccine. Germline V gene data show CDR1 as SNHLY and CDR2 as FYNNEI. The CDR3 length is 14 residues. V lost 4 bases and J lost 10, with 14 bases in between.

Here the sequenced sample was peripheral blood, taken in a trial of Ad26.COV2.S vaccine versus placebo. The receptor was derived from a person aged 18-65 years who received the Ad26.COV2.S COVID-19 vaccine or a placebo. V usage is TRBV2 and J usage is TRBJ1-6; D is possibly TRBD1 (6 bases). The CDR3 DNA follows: TGTGCCAGCAGTGTAAGCGGGGGGCGATCACCCCTCCACTTT. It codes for CASSVSGGRSPLHF.